A single T cell receptor beta chain is shown here with its context. The antigen it recognizes is unknown. Per-nucleotide qualities are absent, and no much larger clonotype sits a single base away. The immunoSEQ Assay was used to sequence TCRbeta CDR3 regions. After extraction, genomic DNA underwent amplification by bias-controlled multiplex PCR, followed by high-throughput sequencing. In the authors' own workflow: To quantify the absolute abundance of every unique TCRbeta CDR3 region, sequences were collapsed and filtered. T cell fraction was estimated by normalizing TCRbeta template counts to usable DNA, which was measured by amplifying reference genes present in all nucleated cells. Repertoire TCRs were annotated as SARS-CoV-2-specific by exact matching of V gene, CDR3 amino acid sequence and J gene to a known reactive TCR set. The reference SARS-CoV-2 TCR set came from MIRA and was filtered for enrichment in COVID-19-positive ImmuneCODE repertoires, removing public or cross-reactive TCRs. Drawing on the MIRA antigens, annotated TCRs were analysed further at the level of specific ORF or position within ORF. Breadth was defined as annotated unique rearrangements over total unique productive rearrangements; depth was the summed frequency of those rearrangements. Two-sided Wilcoxon rank-sum tests were applied when comparing TCR breadth between groups. This immuneACCESS table, as held by TCRdb, lists in-frame sequences with V and J called but not all clones. Of the missing ones, under half trace to an unresolved V gene in checked studies; the others have no known cause. D and trimming come from the DNA, and the V and J calls and clone size come from that table. The sample profile shows about 440,000 clones; 90% of them were found once. Approximately 4.3% of the sample is held by the ten biggest clonotypes.

The treatment or condition tag for this specimen amounts to: roughly 19 received Ad26.COV2.S at low or high dose, single or two shots; 5 received placebo; per-sample allocation not given. Repertoires of vaccine and placebo recipients were sequenced from samples taken on day 63 after the first injection. Cohort 1b enrolled 25 or so adults aged 18-55 years at a single site in Boston, USA, between 29 July and 7 August 2020. Ad26.COV2.S was a replication-incompetent adenovirus type 26 vector that expressed a prefusion-stabilized SARS-CoV-2 spike protein derived from the original Wuhan strain. At the junction V is shortened by 3 bases and J by 4 bases; bases outside the gene matches: 13. CDR1 and CDR2, looked up from the germline V gene, are SGHVS and FQNEAQ. Its CDR3 holds 17 amino acids, cysteine through phenylalanine. Only the CDR3 part of the read is kept: 51 bases, read in frame from the first base.

This entry comes from a study of Ad26.COV2.S vaccination and SARS-CoV-2 variants (dated by TCRdb to the early 2020s). About the study as a whole: Donors in the vaccine arm were drawn from COV1001, a multicentre, randomized, double-blind, placebo-controlled phase I-IIa trial testing Ad26.COV2.S in healthy adults. TCRbeta repertoire sequencing served as the tool for gauging how specific and how broad the SARS-CoV-2-reactive T cell receptors were following Ad26.COV2.S vaccination. Investigators did not know the trial group allocation while performing experiments and assessing outcomes. Ad26.COV2.S was administered intramuscularly at a dose of 5x10^10 or 1x10^11 viral particles, either as one shot or as two shots given 56 days apart. The TCR-sequenced set comprised around 30 samples: some 20 Ad26.COV2.S vaccine recipients, 5 placebo recipients and 8 SARS-CoV-2 convalescent individuals. Trial participants were randomized into five groups of five, in which low-dose or high-dose Ad26.COV2.S was given once or twice, or placebo was given on both occasions.

Study-level results and caveats: Substantial breadth of spike-specific CD8+ and CD4+ T cell responses was reported after vaccination. Non-spike TCR breadth was comparable between vaccine and placebo recipients, consistent with the vaccine containing only spike. Compared with placebo recipients, Ad26.COV2.S recipients showed higher spike-specific TCR breadth (P = 0.0014). The study was not powered to compare responses between vaccine doses or regimens. The authors noted that the TCR breadth and depth analyses may have underestimated total T cell responses.

The sequence came from a person between 18 and 65 years old who received the Ad26.COV2.S COVID-19 vaccine or a placebo. The sequencing here drew on peripheral blood, taken in a trial of Ad26.COV2.S vaccine versus placebo. The chain couples TRBV7-8 to TRBJ1-2; 8 middle bases align to TRBD1. The DNA sequence follows: TGTGCCAGCAGCTTCCTCCCCCCGGGACAGGCCTTCTATGGCTACACCTTC. Its translation is CASSFLPPGQAFYGYTF. With all but the CDR3 taken from the reference TRBV7-8 and TRBJ1-2 genes, the full variable domain is: GAGVSQSPRYKVAKRGQDVALRCDPISGHVSLFWYQQALGQGPEFLTYFQNEAQLDKSGLPSDRFFAERPEGSVSTLKIQRTQQEDSAVYLCASSFLPPGQAFYGYTFGSGTRLTVV.